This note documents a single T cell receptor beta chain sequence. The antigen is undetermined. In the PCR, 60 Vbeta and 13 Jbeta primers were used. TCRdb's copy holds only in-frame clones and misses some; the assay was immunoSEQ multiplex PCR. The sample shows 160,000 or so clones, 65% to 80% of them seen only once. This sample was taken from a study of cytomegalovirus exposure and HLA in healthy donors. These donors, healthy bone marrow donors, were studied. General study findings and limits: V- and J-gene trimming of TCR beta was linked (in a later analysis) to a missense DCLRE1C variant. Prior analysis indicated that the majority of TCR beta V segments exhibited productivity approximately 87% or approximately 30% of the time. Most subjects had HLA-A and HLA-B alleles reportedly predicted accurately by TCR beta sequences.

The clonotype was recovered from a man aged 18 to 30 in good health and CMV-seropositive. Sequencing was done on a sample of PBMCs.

The CDR3 loop reads CASSLASGGRDEAFF. Written as DNA, the CDR3 is TGTGCCAGCAGCTTGGCTTCGGGGGGCCGAGATGAAGCTTTCTTT. The chain is built from TRBV5-8 and TRBJ1-1; D is perhaps TRBD1 (6 bases). From germline, CDR1 is SGHTS and CDR2 YDEGEE. The germline V and J ends were trimmed by 0 bases and 7 bases, with 16 bases remaining between them. The CDR3 loop spans 15 amino acids.